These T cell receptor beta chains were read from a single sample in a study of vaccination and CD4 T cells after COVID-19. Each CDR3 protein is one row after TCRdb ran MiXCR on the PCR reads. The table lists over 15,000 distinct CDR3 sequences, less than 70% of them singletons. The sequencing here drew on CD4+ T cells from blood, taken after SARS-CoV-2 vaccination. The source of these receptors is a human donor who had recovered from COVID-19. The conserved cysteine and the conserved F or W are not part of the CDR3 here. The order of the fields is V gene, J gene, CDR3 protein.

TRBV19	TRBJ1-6	ASKPSLHSPLH
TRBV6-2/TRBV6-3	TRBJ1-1	ASSYPRDSRNTEAF
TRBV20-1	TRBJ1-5	SARLGGVSQPQH
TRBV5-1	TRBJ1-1	ASRYTENTEAF
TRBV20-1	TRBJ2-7	SAPGTGGRSEQY
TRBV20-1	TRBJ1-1	SAATGTANTEAF
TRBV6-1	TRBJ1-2	ASSARGRGGYT
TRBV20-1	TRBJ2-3	SVGAGAGTSTDTQY
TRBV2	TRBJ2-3	ASRADRFTDTQY
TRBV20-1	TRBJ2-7	SASGLAGATGYEQY
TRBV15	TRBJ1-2	ATSRVRTGNRGYT
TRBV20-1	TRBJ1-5	SADRLAQPQH
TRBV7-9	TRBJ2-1	ASSLHRVETNNEQF
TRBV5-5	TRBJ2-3	ASSLGLTGGTQY
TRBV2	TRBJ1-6	ASNTGLESPLH
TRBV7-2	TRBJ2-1	ASSFETGQYNEQF
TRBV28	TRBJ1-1	ASSPGDTEAF
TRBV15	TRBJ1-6	ATSRDWSPLH
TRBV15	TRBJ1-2	ATSRDKVAGGYT
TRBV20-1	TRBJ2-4	SALSGRGNIQY
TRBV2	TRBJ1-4	ASRGGANEKLF
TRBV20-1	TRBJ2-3	SASSDTQY
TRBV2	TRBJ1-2	ASSVQRQDYGYT
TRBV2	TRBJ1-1	ASSGEVATEAF
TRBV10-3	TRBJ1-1	AIRAVAAEAF
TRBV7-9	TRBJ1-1	ASSWDVNTEAF
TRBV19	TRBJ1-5	ASSMSVEQPQH
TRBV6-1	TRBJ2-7	ASSRNRDRVANEQY
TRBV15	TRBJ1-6	ATSSNRGNSPLH
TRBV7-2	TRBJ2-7	ASSVAGRTYEQY
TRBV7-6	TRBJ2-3	ASSPQGTDTQY
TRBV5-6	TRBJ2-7	ASSTGTGLYEQY
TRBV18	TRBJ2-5	ASSPLKTSQAETQY
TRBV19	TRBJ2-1	ASSIGALDEQF
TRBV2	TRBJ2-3	ASSGGTGTDTQY
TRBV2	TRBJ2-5	ASSGLAGGEETQY
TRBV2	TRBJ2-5	ASCREEGETQY
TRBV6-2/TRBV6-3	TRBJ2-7	ASRRTGHSSYEQY
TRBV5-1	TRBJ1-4	ASSGYTGQSGEKLF
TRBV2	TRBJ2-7	ASGGQGYEQY
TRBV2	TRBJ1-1	ASRVNIRGHTEAF
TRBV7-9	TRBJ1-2	ASSRTSGEGYT
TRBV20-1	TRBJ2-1	SARMTGDVGNEQF
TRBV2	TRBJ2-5	ASSLGLAHQETQY
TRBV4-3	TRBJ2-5	ASSQAGGGETQY
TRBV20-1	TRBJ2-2	SAYISGRVNTGELF
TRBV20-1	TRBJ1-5	SATRAQKNQPQH
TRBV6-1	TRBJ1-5	ASSEGGQGADPQH
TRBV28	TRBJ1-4	ASSSQQGNNEKLF
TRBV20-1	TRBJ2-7	STLAIPYEQY